This T cell receptor beta chain originates from a study of identical twins. TCRdb called the 5' RACE reads again in MiXCR, with one record for every CDR3 protein. This table has around 450,000 distinct CDR3 sequences, 14% appearing once. Germline-derived CDR1 and CDR2 are LNHDA and SQIVND (reference sequence). CDR3 length: 15 residues. The V end lost 3 bases, the J end lost 7 bases, and 16 bases lay between the germline ends. These same data were also listed under a study on yellow fever vaccine responses in identical twins.

The sample taken for sequencing was CD4+ T cells sorted from blood. The TCR comes from a woman aged 18 to 35 in good health. The chain combines TRBV19 with TRBJ2-1; D is possibly TRBD2 (5 bases). The CDR3 loop reads CASSIDDYRSNEQFF. The CDR3 DNA reads as TGTGCCAGTAGTATCGACGACTACCGGAGTAATGAGCAGTTCTTC.